One sample yielded the 8 T cell receptor beta chains listed below, sequenced in a study of cytomegalovirus exposure and HLA in healthy donors. Primers included in the PCR were 60 Vbeta and 13 Jbeta primers. Measured with immunoSEQ multiplex PCR; TCRdb has only the in-frame clones, and not every one. The table lists approximately 120,000 clones, 70% to 80% of them singletons. The sample taken for sequencing was PBMCs. These receptors all stem from a female donor in good health and CMV-seronegative.

The chain couples TRBV2 to TRBJ2-1, with a tentative D call TRBD2 (6 bases). The V gene's germline CDR1 is SNHLY and CDR2 FYNNEI. This CDR3 region has 13 residues. The V and J ends lost 5 bases and 3 bases respectively, with 8 bases between them. The CDR3 reads CASSREIYNEQFF. The CDR3 DNA follows: TGTGCCAGCAGTCGGGAGATCTACAATGAGCAGTTCTTC.

The genes are TRBV19 and TRBJ1-5; TRBD1 is a possible D gene (5 bases). V lost 6 bases, J lost 1 base, and 13 bases lay in between. The CDR3 totals 15 residues. CDR1 LNHDA and CDR2 SQIVND come from the germline V gene (reference sequence). As DNA, the CDR3 is TGTGCCAGTAGATTCGACAGATTGAGCAATCAGCCCCAGCATTTT. Translated, it gives CASRFDRLSNQPQHF.

The rearrangement links TRBV7-9 to TRBJ2-7; 9 positions match TRBD1. Trimming took 3 bases from V and 2 from J; bases not matched to a gene: 5. The CDR3 consists of 15 residues. The germline CDR1 and CDR2 sequences are SEHNR and FQNEAQ (reference sequence). CDR3 region: CASSFRTGAPYEQYF. The CDR3 bases are TGTGCCAGCAGCTTCAGGACAGGGGCCCCCTACGAGCAGTACTTC. Combining the CDR3 with reference TRBV7-9 and TRBJ2-7 gives the whole variable domain DTGVSQNPRHKITKRGQNVTFRCDPISEHNRLYWYRQTLGQGPEFLTYFQNEAQLEKSRLLSDRFSAERPKGSFSTLEIQRTEQGDSAMYLCASSFRTGAPYEQYFGPGTRLTVT.

Of note for this clone: Other DNA sequences within the sample encode an identical CDR3. The chain combines TRBV5-1 with TRBJ1-1; the D is unclear. The V gene lost 4 bases and the J gene lost 1 base, with 11 bases spanning the gap. Germline loops: CDR1 SGHRS, CDR2 YFSETQ. The CDR3 length is 14 residues. Here the CDR3 reads CASSGQVENTEAFF. The DNA of the CDR3 is TGCGCCAGCAGCGGCCAGGTCGAGAACACTGAAGCTTTCTTT.

The chain employs TRBV29-1 and TRBJ2-3; 10 bases match TRBD2. This CDR3 is 18 amino acids long. V was pared by 3 bases and J by 2 bases, with 14 bases of the junction left unmatched. Looked up from germline, CDR1 is SQVTM and CDR2 is ANQGSEA. CDR3 in amino acids: CSVEFLAGARRNTDTQYF. CDR3 bases: TGCAGCGTTGAGTTCCTAGCGGGGGCCCGGAGGAACACAGATACGCAGTATTTT.

The rearrangement joins TRBV11-2 to TRBJ2-7, with D unclear. Germline V gene sequence: CDR1 SGHAT, CDR2 FQNNGV. V lost 0 bases to trimming and J lost 0 bases, with 9 bases between them. The CDR3 totals 15 residues. The CDR3 nucleotides are TGTGCCAGCAGCTTAGACAGGAAGTTCTCCTACGAGCAGTACTTC. It encodes CASSLDRKFSYEQYF. Full variable domain (outside the CDR3, taken from reference TRBV11-2 and TRBJ2-7): EAGVAQSPRYKIIEKRQSVAFWCNPISGHATLYWYQQILGQGPKLLIQFQNNGVVDDSQLPKDRFSAERLKGVDSTLKIQPAKLEDSAVYLCASSLDRKFSYEQYFGPGTRLTVT.

The rearrangement links TRBV19 to TRBJ2-2, with TRBD2 matching over 11 bases. CDR1 is LNHDA and CDR2 is SQIVND in the germline V gene (reference sequence). Trimming cost V 2 bases and J 7 bases; bases outside gene matches: 6. This CDR3 has 16 amino acids. The CDR3 region is CASSILAGGPVGELFF. DNA for the CDR3: TGTGCCAGTAGTATACTAGCGGGGGGACCCGTCGGGGAGCTGTTTTTT.

This clone has more than one count but fewer than ten. The chain carries TRBV5-8 and TRBJ1-1; 8 positions match TRBD1. From germline, CDR1 is SGHTS and CDR2 YDEGEE. The CDR3 is made up of 13 amino acids. The ends lost 7 bases at V and 9 bases at J; junction bases unmatched: 11. The CDR3 reads CASVDRAPRKAFF. CDR3 bases: TGTGCCAGCGTGGACAGGGCACCCCGCAAAGCTTTCTTT.